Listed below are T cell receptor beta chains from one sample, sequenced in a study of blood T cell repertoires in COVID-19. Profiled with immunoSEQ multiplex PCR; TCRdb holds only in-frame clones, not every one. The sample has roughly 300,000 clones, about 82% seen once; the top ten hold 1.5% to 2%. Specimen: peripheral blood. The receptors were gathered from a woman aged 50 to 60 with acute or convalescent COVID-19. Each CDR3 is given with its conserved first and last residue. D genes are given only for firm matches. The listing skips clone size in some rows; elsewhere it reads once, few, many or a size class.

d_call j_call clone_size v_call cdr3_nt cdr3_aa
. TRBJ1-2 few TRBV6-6 TGTGCCAGCGATGGGCCTAACTATGGCTACACCTTC CASDGPNYGYTF
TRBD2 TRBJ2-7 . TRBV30 TGTGCCTGGAGTGTTGGGTGGGCTAGCGGGAGTTCCTCCTACGAGCAGTACTTC CAWSVGWASGSSSYEQYF
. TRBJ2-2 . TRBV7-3 TGTGCCAGCAGCTTAAACAGGGCGGGCACCGGGGAGCTGTTTTTT CASSLNRAGTGELFF
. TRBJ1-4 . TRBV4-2 TGTGCCAGCAGCCGACCCGGGGAAAAACTGTTTTTT CASSRPGEKLFF
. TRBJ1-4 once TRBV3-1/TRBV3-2 TGTGCCAGCAGCCTAGATATTAATGAAAAACTGTTTTTT CASSLDINEKLFF
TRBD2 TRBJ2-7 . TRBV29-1 TGCAGCGTTGCCCCAAAACTAGCGGGACCCTACGAGCAGTACTTC CSVAPKLAGPYEQYF
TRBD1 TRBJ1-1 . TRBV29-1 TGCAGCGGAGTTAGACAGGGGGCGATCACTGAAGCTTTCTTT CSGVRQGAITEAFF
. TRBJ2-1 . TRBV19 TGTGCCAGTAGTATTGCTCCTCCGGTCAATGAGCAGTTCTTC CASSIAPPVNEQFF
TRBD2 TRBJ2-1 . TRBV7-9 TGTGCCAGCAGCTTAGGACTAGCGGGAGGGAAGTCCTGGGTGGTCTTC CASSLGLAGGKSWVVF
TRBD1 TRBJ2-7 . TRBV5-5 TGTGCCAGCAGCCGGGACAGGGGGTTCGAGCAGTACTTC CASSRDRGFEQYF
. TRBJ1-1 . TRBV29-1 TGCAGCGTTGTGGGATCGGCTAAGGAGGGGAACACTGAAGCTTTCTTT CSVVGSAKEGNTEAFF
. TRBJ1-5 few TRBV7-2 TGTGCCAGCAGCTTAGTCGCAGGGCCTAGCAATCAGCCCCAGCATTTT CASSLVAGPSNQPQHF
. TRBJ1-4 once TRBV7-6 TGTGCCAGCAGCTTTCGACAGGCAACTAATGAAAAACTGTTTTTT CASSFRQATNEKLFF
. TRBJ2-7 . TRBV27 TGTGCCACCTCCACGGGCTACGAGCAGTACTTC CATSTGYEQYF
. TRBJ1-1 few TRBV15 TGTGCCACCACCGGGCAGGGCTGGGGAACTGAAGCTTTCTTT CATTGQGWGTEAFF
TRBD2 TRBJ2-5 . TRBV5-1 TGCGCCAGCAGCCCACGAGGTTTAGCGGGAGGCCAACCAGGCCAAGAGACCCAGTACTTC CASSPRGLAGGQPGQETQYF
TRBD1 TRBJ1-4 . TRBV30 TGTGCCTGGACTAAACAGGGGATTAATGAAAAACTGTTTTTT CAWTKQGINEKLFF
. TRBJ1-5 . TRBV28 TGTGCCAGCACCCCGGATGGAGCAATTCGCAATCAGCCCCAGCATTTT CASTPDGAIRNQPQHF
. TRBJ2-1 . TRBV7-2 TGTGCCAGCAGCTTCGCGGCCACGCTCGATGAGCAGTTCTTC CASSFAATLDEQFF
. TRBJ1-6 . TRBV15 TGTGCCACCCGCTCCTATAATTCACCCCTCCACTTT CATRSYNSPLHF
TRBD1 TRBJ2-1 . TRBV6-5 TGTGCCAGCAGTTACACTCGGGACAGGGGAAATGAGCAGTTCTTC CASSYTRDRGNEQFF
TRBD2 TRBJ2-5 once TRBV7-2 TGTGCCAGCAGCTCGGGGACTAGCGTAGAGACCCAGTACTTC CASSSGTSVETQYF
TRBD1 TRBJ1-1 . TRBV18 TGTGCCAGCTCAAAACAGGGGGCGCGGGGCACTGAAGCTTTCTTT CASSKQGARGTEAFF
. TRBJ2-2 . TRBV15 TGTGCCACCAGCAGAGGGGGAGACGAGGCCGGGGAGCTGTTTTTT CATSRGGDEAGELFF
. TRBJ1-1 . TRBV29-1 TGCAGCGTTGTCCTCTACCCCGCGAACACTGAAGCTTTCTTT CSVVLYPANTEAFF
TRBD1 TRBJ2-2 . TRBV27 TGTGCCAGCAGTTTGGGGACAGGGAACACCGGGGAGCTGTTTTTT CASSLGTGNTGELFF
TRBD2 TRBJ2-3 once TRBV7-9 TGTGCCAGCAGCTCGGGGACTAGCGGGAGAGATACGCAGTATTTT CASSSGTSGRDTQYF
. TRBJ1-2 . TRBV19 TGTGCCAGTAGTATTGGGGGCTACTATGGCTACACCTTC CASSIGGYYGYTF
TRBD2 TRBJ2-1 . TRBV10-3 TGTGCCATCAGTGACCCCCGGGGACTAGCGGGGTTCGATGAGCAGTTCTTC CAISDPRGLAGFDEQFF